This passage covers 23 T cell receptor beta chains from one sample sequenced in a study of memory CD4+ T cells and cytomegalovirus serostatus. The method was immunoSEQ multiplex PCR; TCRdb's version includes in-frame clones alone and lacks a portion of them. The sample includes tens of thousands of clones, 80% to 85% of them seen just once. Single viable CD3+CD4+CD8-CD45RO+ cells were sorted as the memory CD4+ T cells. Sequences were obtained from memory CD4+ T cells from blood. These receptors all come from an adult in good health and CMV-seronegative.

This sequence joins TRBV27 and TRBJ2-1; D uncertain. This CDR3 contains 16 residues. CDR1 is MNHEY, CDR2 SMNVEV, per germline (reference sequence). The V end lost 6 bases, the J end lost 0 bases, and 15 bases lay between the germline ends. CDR3 amino acids: CASRPRSASSYNEQFF. CDR3 in DNA: TGTGCCAGCAGACCCCGGTCCGCTAGCTCCTACAATGAGCAGTTCTTC.

The genes are TRBV5-1 and TRBJ2-7; tentatively, D is TRBD1 or TRBD2 (5 bases each). Germline V gives CDR1 SGHRS, CDR2 YFSETQ. V lost 7 bases to trimming and J lost 2 bases, with 19 bases between them. The CDR3 loop spans 15 amino acids. CDR3 loop: CASSLRDGTTYEQYF. In DNA form, the CDR3 reads TGCGCCAGCTCCCTGAGGGACGGAACCACCTACGAGCAGTACTTC.

The genes are TRBV6-1 and TRBJ2-7; D remains ambiguous. The V gene lost 2 bases and the J gene lost 0 bases, with 8 bases spanning the gap. This CDR3 spans 14 amino acids. Germline assignment: CDR1 MNHNS and CDR2 SASEGT. The CDR3 here is CASSEYGVSYEQYF. CDR3 nucleotide sequence: TGTGCCAGCAGTGAATACGGCGTCTCCTACGAGCAGTACTTC.

The chain employs TRBV6-5 and TRBJ2-7; no definite D call. Germline CDR1 MNHEY, CDR2 SVGAGI. Deletions cut 8 bases from V and 10 bases from J, with 18 bases between. This CDR3 is 12 amino acids long. CDR3 residues: CASHFIGGPQYF. In nucleotides, the CDR3 is TGTGCCAGCCATTTCATAGGCGGTCCTCAGTACTTC.

The chain links TRBV5-8 to TRBJ1-4, with D possibly TRBD1 on 5 matching bases. This CDR3 region has 15 residues. V was pared by 6 bases and J by 0 bases, with 12 bases between. Germline assignment: CDR1 SGHTS and CDR2 YDEGEE. CDR3 nucleotides: TGTGCCAGCACCCGTAGGGGTCCAACTAATGAAAAACTGTTTTTT. This encodes CASTRRGPTNEKLFF.

This rearrangement joins TRBV28 to TRBJ2-1; 9 nucleotides match TRBD2. Germline CDR1 reads MDHEN; CDR2 reads SYDVKM. The CDR3 is 15 amino acids. V trimming: 7 bases; J trimming: 6 bases; junction bases outside the gene matches: 10. CDR3 amino acids: CASNPMTSGLNEQFF. CDR3 sequence (DNA): TGTGCCAGCAACCCTATGACTAGCGGACTCAATGAGCAGTTCTTC.

This chain joins TRBV29-1 and TRBJ2-7; D might be TRBD1 (6 bases). Germline CDR1 and CDR2: SQVTM and ANQGSEA. The germline V and J ends were trimmed by 3 bases and 7 bases, with 13 bases remaining between them. CDR3 length: 12 residues. The CDR3 sequence is CSVEPQGGEQYF. DNA for the CDR3: TGCAGCGTTGAGCCACAGGGTGGTGAGCAGTACTTC.

This clone appeared once. The chain recombines TRBV30 with TRBJ2-3; D possibly corresponds to TRBD2 (5 bases). Germline V gives CDR1 GTSNPN, CDR2 SVGIG (reference sequence). Deletions cut 2 bases from V and 2 bases from J, with 17 bases between. The CDR3 is 16 residues long. CDR3 region: CAWSRPAERVTDTQYF. In nucleotides, the CDR3 is TGTGCCTGGAGTCGGCCAGCGGAGAGGGTCACAGATACGCAGTATTTT.

This chain joins TRBV5-6 and TRBJ1-1; D is perhaps TRBD1 (5 bases). Germline assignment: CDR1 SGHDT and CDR2 YYEEEE. V lost 0 bases to trimming and J lost 6 bases, with 15 bases between them. The CDR3 extends over 15 amino acids. CDR3 DNA sequence: TGTGCCAGCAGCTTGGGTGGGCAGGGATCTGCTGAAGCTTTCTTT. This encodes CASSLGGQGSAEAFF.

V usage is TRBV7-3 and J usage is TRBJ1-1; D gene ambiguous. Germline V lookup: CDR1 SGHTA, CDR2 FQGTGA. V lost 2 bases, J lost 5 bases, and 6 bases lay in between. The CDR3 runs to 12 residues. This CDR3 is CASSLPGTEAFF. The CDR3 DNA follows: TGTGCCAGCAGCTTACCGGGGACTGAAGCTTTCTTT.

V and J are TRBV27 and TRBJ1-1; D unclear. In germline, CDR1 is MNHEY, CDR2 SMNVEV (reference sequence). This CDR3 is built from 15 residues. The V end lost 10 bases, the J end lost 1 base, and 19 bases lay between the germline ends. Here the CDR3 reads CATRTKGKKNTEAFF. DNA of the CDR3: TGTGCCACCCGAACGAAAGGGAAAAAGAACACTGAAGCTTTCTTT.

The chain joins TRBV7-6 to TRBJ2-5; TRBD2 might be the D (6 bases). V dropped 1 base and J dropped 0 bases, with 12 bases sitting between them. The CDR3 consists of 16 residues. Germline V CDR1 and CDR2: SGHVS, FNYEAQ. For the CDR3, the DNA is TGTGCCAGCAGCTTAGTAGCGGCTACTTACCAAGAGACCCAGTACTTC. Translated: CASSLVAATYQETQYF.

This rearrangement joins TRBV7-8 to TRBJ1-2; D is uncertain. The V gene lost 6 bases and the J gene lost 3 bases, with 14 bases spanning the gap. This CDR3 region has 14 residues. Germline V gives CDR1 SGHVS, CDR2 FQNEAQ. Written as DNA, the CDR3 is TGTGCCAGCAGGTTCATGGCTTCGGACTATGGCTACACCTTC. Protein: CASRFMASDYGYTF.

The chain combines TRBV30 with TRBJ1-2, with D possibly matching TRBD1 (5 bases). CDR3 length: 12 amino acids. V was cut by 5 bases and J by 11 bases, with 18 bases left in between. Looked up from germline, CDR1 is GTSNPN and CDR2 is SVGIG (reference sequence). The CDR3 region has the DNA TGTGCCTGGGGAGGGGCCGGGACCTTATACACCTTC. Protein sequence: CAWGGAGTLYTF.

V usage is TRBV5-4 and J usage is TRBJ1-2; a possible D gene is TRBD1 (5 bases). The germline V gene has CDR1 SGHNT and CDR2 YYREEE (reference sequence). Trimming shortened V by 7 bases and J by 0 bases, and 10 bases separated the two germline ends. The CDR3 totals 13 residues. Written as DNA, the CDR3 is TGTGCCAGCGGGACCGTGACTAACTATGGCTACACCTTC. This sequence encodes CASGTVTNYGYTF. Filled out from reference TRBV5-4 and TRBJ1-2, the complete variable domain reads ETGVTQSPTHLIKTRGQQVTLRCSSQSGHNTVSWYQQALGQGPQFIFQYYREEENGRGNFPPRFSGLQFPNYSSELNVNALELDDSALYLCASGTVTNYGYTFGSGTRLTVV.

The gene calls are TRBV19 and TRBJ2-1; possible D gene TRBD1, 5 bases. This CDR3 is built from 13 residues. Germline V gene lookup returns CDR1 LNHDA and CDR2 SQIVND (reference sequence). Trimming cost V 5 bases and J 7 bases, with 12 bases left between them. CDR3 nucleotide sequence: TGTGCCAGTAGTGTAACCAGGGAAAATGAGCAGTTCTTC. Encoded protein: CASSVTRENEQFF.

The CDR3 DNA is TGTGCCAGCAGCAAAGGGCCGGGACAGATCAACACCGGGGAGCTGTTTTTT. This translates into CASSKGPGQINTGELFF. The chain uses TRBV5-4 and TRBJ2-2, with 7 bases matching TRBD1. The CDR3 is 17 amino acids. The germline V gene has CDR1 SGHNT and CDR2 YYREEE (reference sequence). V shed 4 bases and J 2 bases; nucleotides not matched to a gene: 11.

V is TRBV6-1 and J is TRBJ2-3; D possibly uses TRBD1 or TRBD2 (6 bases each). This CDR3 region has 15 residues. Trimming cost V 2 bases and J 2 bases, with 11 bases left between them. Germline CDR1 is MNHNS and CDR2 is SASEGT. CDR3 residues: CASSERGGTTDTQYF. The CDR3 DNA is TGTGCCAGCAGTGAAAGAGGGGGGACCACAGATACGCAGTATTTT.

The count of this clone is one. The chain combines TRBV29-1 with TRBJ2-1, with 10 bases matching TRBD2. CDR1 and CDR2 from the germline V gene are SQVTM and ANQGSEA. After removal of 0 bases from V and 7 bases from J, the junction contained 9 bases not matched to a gene. CDR3 length equals 16 residues. In nucleotides, the CDR3 is TGCAGCGTTGAAGATCAGTGGGTAGCGGGAGGTAATGAGCAGTTCTTC. It codes for CSVEDQWVAGGNEQFF.

The J gene is TRBJ1-1, the V gene TRBV7-3; D gene unclear. V was shortened by 6 bases and J by 0 bases, with 8 bases between the two germline ends. Germline CDR1 and CDR2: SGHTA and FQGTGA. This CDR3 spans 13 amino acids. The CDR3 sequence: CASRVGMNTEAFF. CDR3 nucleotides: TGTGCCAGCAGGGTCGGGATGAACACTGAAGCTTTCTTT. The full variable domain, in which reference TRBV7-3 and TRBJ1-1 provide the parts outside the CDR3, is GAGVSQTPSNKVTEKGKYVELRCDPISGHTALYWYRQSLGQGPEFLIYFQGTGAADDSGLPNDRFFAVRPEGSVSTLKIQRTERGDSAVYLCASRVGMNTEAFFGQGTRLTVV.

This sequence joins TRBV18 and TRBJ1-1, with no clear D. V was clipped by 0 bases and J by 7 bases, with 12 bases between them. The CDR3 contains 14 residues. Germline V lookup: CDR1 KGHSH, CDR2 LQKENI. The CDR3, as DNA: TGTGCCAGCTCACCACCCTACAGAGCGCTTGAAGCTTTCTTT. This sequence encodes CASSPPYRALEAFF.

The V gene is TRBV14, the J gene TRBJ2-2; the D gene is possibly TRBD1 (5 bases). V lost 6 bases and J lost 3, with 8 bases in between. The germline V gene has CDR1 SGHDN and CDR2 FVKESK. The CDR3 totals 13 residues. In nucleotides, the CDR3 is TGTGCCAGCAGGCTACAGGACACCGGGGAGCTGTTTTTT. This encodes CASRLQDTGELFF.

V usage is TRBV19 and J usage is TRBJ2-6; weak D call: TRBD2 (6 bases). Germline V gene lookup returns CDR1 LNHDA and CDR2 SQIVND (reference sequence). The V gene lost 1 base and the J gene lost 0 bases, with 22 bases spanning the gap. The CDR3 spans 21 residues. CDR3 sequence (DNA): TGTGCCAGTAGTATAGGAGTGACGGCGGGGCCACTTTCCTCTGGGGCCAACGTCCTGACTTTC. It specifies CASSIGVTAGPLSSGANVLTF.